This entry lists 18 T cell receptor beta chains sequenced from one sample in a study of blood T cell repertoires in COVID-19. Here immunoSEQ multiplex PCR was the method, and the copy in TCRdb shows in-frame clones only, minus some. The table lists about 300,000 clones, about 88% of them singletons. The sample taken for sequencing was peripheral blood. These receptors were obtained from a man aged 70-80 years with acute or convalescent COVID-19.

V usage is TRBV5-5 and J usage is TRBJ1-2, with a possible D match to TRBD1 (6 bases). The CDR3 is made up of 14 amino acids. Trimming cost V 2 bases and J 3 bases, with 11 bases left between them. CDR1 and CDR2 (germline): SGHKS, YYEKEE (reference sequence). DNA for the CDR3: TGTGCCAGCAGCTTAGGGGACACCTACTATGGCTACACCTTC. Protein: CASSLGDTYYGYTF.

The chain carries TRBV7-2 and TRBJ2-5; no definite D call. V was shortened by 6 bases and J by 5 bases, with 13 bases between the two germline ends. The germline gives CDR1 SGHTA, CDR2 FQGNSA. The CDR3 totals 13 residues. The CDR3 region has the DNA TGTGCCAGCAGTCCAATGTTCGGGGAGACCCAGTACTTC. Its translation is CASSPMFGETQYF.

The chain joins TRBV5-4 to TRBJ1-2, with a possible D match to TRBD1 (6 bases). CDR3 length equals 14 residues. V was trimmed by 4 bases and J by 6 bases, leaving 16 bases between them. Germline loops: CDR1 SGHNT, CDR2 YYREEE (reference sequence). CDR3 protein: CASSGTGKGDGYTF. In DNA, the CDR3 is TGTGCCAGCAGCGGAACAGGGAAAGGAGATGGCTACACCTTC.

The rearrangement uses TRBV7-9 and TRBJ2-3, with 9 bases matching TRBD1. The CDR3 covers 17 residues. V lost 2 bases, J lost 2 bases, and 8 bases stayed unmatched. Germline lookup yields CDR1 SEHNR and CDR2 FQNEAQ (reference sequence). Written as DNA, the CDR3 is TGTGCCAGCAGCTTATACAAAGGACAGGGGCTCACAGATACGCAGTATTTT. Protein product: CASSLYKGQGLTDTQYF.

The rearrangement links TRBV24-1 to TRBJ2-3; 13 bases map to TRBD2. CDR1 KGHDR and CDR2 SFDVKD come from the germline V gene. V was clipped by 5 bases and J by 4 bases; unmatched bases: 8. The CDR3 consists of 17 residues. The DNA of the CDR3 is TGTGCCACCAGTGGCCGGACTAGCGGGAGTAGTCCAGATACGCAGTATTTT. Translated: CATSGRTSGSSPDTQYF.

The genes are TRBV5-1 and TRBJ2-5; the match to TRBD2 covers 10 bases. The CDR3 loop spans 14 amino acids. Trimming at V came to 2 bases and at J to 4 bases, leaving 2 bases not matched to a gene. CDR1 and CDR2 from the germline V gene are SGHRS and YFSETQ. The CDR3 DNA reads TGCGCCAGCAGCTTTACTAGCGGGGCAGAGACCCAGTACTTC. Its translation is CASSFTSGAETQYF.

The V and J genes are TRBV2 and TRBJ2-6; D may be TRBD1 (6 bases). Per the germline V gene, CDR1 is SNHLY and CDR2 is FYNNEI. V lost 2 bases and J lost 2, with 10 bases in between. The CDR3 is 16 residues long. This CDR3 is CASSENSGAGANVLTF. In nucleotides, the CDR3 is TGTGCCAGCAGTGAAAACTCAGGGGCTGGGGCCAACGTCCTGACTTTC.

To note about this clone: Other DNA sequences in the same sample also yield this CDR3. The chain is built from TRBV7-9 and TRBJ2-1; 9 bases match TRBD1. V lost 5 bases and J lost 2; bases outside the gene matches: 4. There are 15 residues in the CDR3. Germline V gene lookup returns CDR1 SEHNR and CDR2 FQNEAQ (reference sequence). This CDR3 reads CASSPGQGTYNEQFF. The CDR3 DNA is TGTGCCAGCAGCCCCGGACAGGGGACCTACAATGAGCAGTTCTTC.

The chain has TRBV5-4 and TRBJ2-7; 9 bases are a match to TRBD2. The CDR3 consists of 16 residues. CDR1 and CDR2 from the germline V gene are SGHNT and YYREEE (reference sequence). J lost 6 bases, V lost 2 bases, and 12 bases had no gene match. CDR3 sequence reads: CASSFQNAGGRAEQYF. In DNA, the CDR3 is TGTGCCAGCAGCTTTCAAAACGCGGGAGGGCGGGCCGAGCAGTACTTC.

The V call is TRBV5-1, the J call TRBJ1-4; a possible D gene is TRBD1 (6 bases). The CDR3 consists of 15 residues. Trimming left V 4 bases short and J 6 bases short, with 16 bases between. Germline assignment: CDR1 SGHRS and CDR2 YFSETQ. CDR3 DNA: TGCGCCAGCAGCACGGACAGTTCTACGTATGAAAAACTGTTTTTT. Translating it yields CASSTDSSTYEKLFF.

The chain carries TRBV10-3 and TRBJ1-2, with TRBD1 identical over 9 bases. The germline V gene has CDR1 ENHRY and CDR2 SYGVKD. With V trimmed by 2 bases and J by 4 bases, 8 bases remained unmatched. There are 16 residues in the CDR3. The CDR3: CAISEPPGQGSYGYTF. The DNA of the CDR3 is TGTGCCATCAGTGAGCCGCCGGGACAGGGTAGCTATGGCTACACCTTC.

This clone occurred once. The rearrangement links TRBV5-1 to TRBJ2-3, with D maybe TRBD2 (5 bases). Trimming stripped 0 bases from V and 10 bases from J, with 15 bases between. The CDR3 contains 14 residues. Germline V gives CDR1 SGHRS, CDR2 YFSETQ. CDR3 DNA: TGCGCCAGCAGCTTGGTGACCGAGGGTCGATCGCAGTATTTT. It specifies CASSLVTEGRSQYF.

The chain couples TRBV13 to TRBJ2-1; 7 bases agree with TRBD2. The J segment lost 0 bases and the V segment lost 2 bases, leaving 4 bases of the junction unmatched. Germline CDR1 reads PRHDT; CDR2 reads FYEKMQ (reference sequence). The CDR3 runs to 16 residues. Here the CDR3 DNA reads TGTGCCAGCAGCTTATTAGGCGGGAGCTCCTACAATGAGCAGTTCTTC. Translated: CASSLLGGSSYNEQFF.

The chain employs TRBV30 and TRBJ1-1; the match to TRBD1 covers 9 bases. Trimming took 1 base from V and 2 from J; bases not matched to a gene: 2. Germline-derived CDR1 and CDR2 are GTSNPN and SVGIG (reference sequence). This CDR3 has 14 residues. The CDR3 coding sequence is TGTGCCTGGAGTGCGGGACAGGGTAACACTGAAGCTTTCTTT. Its translation is CAWSAGQGNTEAFF. The full variable domain, in which reference TRBV30 and TRBJ1-1 provide the parts outside the CDR3, is SQTIHQWPATLVQPVGSPLSLECTVEGTSNPNLYWYRQAAGRGLQLLFYSVGIGQISSEVPQNLSASRPQDRQFILSSKKLLLSDSGFYLCAWSAGQGNTEAFFGQGTRLTVV.

The chain combines TRBV7-2 with TRBJ1-3; possible D gene TRBD1, 5 bases. The CDR3 extends over 14 amino acids. The germline CDR1 and CDR2 sequences are SGHTA and FQGNSA. Trimming removed 2 bases from V and 2 bases from J, with 7 bases in between. The CDR3 DNA is TGTGCCAGCAGCTTACAGGGTGCTGGAAACACCATATATTTT. It specifies CASSLQGAGNTIYF. The variable domain in full, completed from reference TRBV7-2 and TRBJ1-3, reads GAGVSQSPSNKVTEKGKDVELRCDPISGHTALYWYRQSLGQGLEFLIYFQGNSAPDKSGLPSDRFSAERTGGSVSTLTIQRTQQEDSAVYLCASSLQGAGNTIYFGEGSWLTVV.

The chain employs TRBV29-1 and TRBJ2-4, with D possibly TRBD1 on 6 matching bases. The CDR3 is 14 amino acids. V lost 4 bases to trimming and J lost 0 bases, with 10 bases between them. Germline loops: CDR1 SQVTM, CDR2 ANQGSEA. The DNA of the CDR3 is TGCAGCGTTGTAGGGGGATTAGCCAAAAACATTCAGTACTTC. Protein: CSVVGGLAKNIQYF.

J is TRBJ1-4 and V is TRBV6-5, with 8 bases identical to TRBD1. V lost 5 bases, J lost 8 bases, and 7 bases stayed unmatched. The CDR3 length is 14 residues. Germline CDR1 MNHEY, CDR2 SVGAGI. CDR3 DNA sequence: TGTGCCAGCAGTCAGATGGGGACAGGCGAAAAACTGTTTTTT. This sequence encodes CASSQMGTGEKLFF.

The rearrangement links TRBV5-6 to TRBJ2-5, with D perhaps TRBD1 (5 bases). The ends were cut back, 4 bases at V and 2 bases at J, with 12 bases in the middle. Germline-derived CDR1 and CDR2 are SGHDT and YYEEEE. This CDR3 contains 14 residues. CDR3 in DNA: TGTGCCAGCAGCCGGACACTAAGACAAGAGACCCAGTACTTC. It is translated as CASSRTLRQETQYF.